These 25 T cell receptor beta chains were all obtained from the same sample, sequenced in a study of shared clonotypes between healthy human individuals. The protocol was immunoSEQ multiplex PCR, while the TCRdb copy is restricted to in-frame clones and leaves out a portion. The sample yields millions of clones, 85% to 95% seen once. Cells designated naive CD8 were CD45RO-negative and were positively selected for CCR7, with terminally differentiated effector memory CD45RA+ cells excluded. The sequenced sample consisted of naive CD8+ T cells from PBMCs. The receptor set was obtained from a man aged 18 to 30 in good health. Some clones in this sample may be carry-over from other donors' samples.

The genes are TRBV27 and TRBJ2-7; possibly TRBD1 or TRBD2 for D (5 bases each). The CDR3 runs to 13 residues. Trimming took off 6 bases at V and 0 bases at J, with 9 bases between the two ends. CDR1 is MNHEY and CDR2 is SMNVEV in the germline V gene (reference sequence). The CDR3 coding sequence is TGTGCCAGCAGAGGGGAGCGCTCCTACGAGCAGTACTTC. Translated: CASRGERSYEQYF.

The chain uses TRBV7-6 and TRBJ2-7, with 7 positions matching TRBD2. There are 13 residues in the CDR3. Trimming removed 3 bases from V and 7 bases from J; junction bases left unmatched: 6. CDR1 and CDR2 from the germline V gene are SGHVS and FNYEAQ. The CDR3 DNA reads as TGTGCCAGCAGCTTGAGTCTAGCGGAGGAGCAGTACTTC. It translates to CASSLSLAEEQYF. Together with reference TRBV7-6 and TRBJ2-7, the CDR3 gives the full variable domain: GAGVSQSPRYKVTKRGQDVALRCDPISGHVSLYWYRQALGQGPEFLTYFNYEAQQDKSGLPNDRFSAERPEGSISTLTIQRTEQRDSAMYRCASSLSLAEEQYFGPGTRLTVT.

This clone appeared a few times. As DNA, the CDR3 is TGTGCCAGCAGCTTGTTTGGAGGGGGTATCCCTGAAGCTTTCTTT. Translated, it gives CASSLFGGGIPEAFF. The chain joins TRBV5-4 to TRBJ1-1; D perhaps matches TRBD1 (6 bases). Germline V gene lookup returns CDR1 SGHNT and CDR2 YYREEE (reference sequence). The CDR3 is 15 amino acids. V lost 1 base and J 6 bases, leaving 16 bases between the germline ends.

The V gene is TRBV4-1, the J gene TRBJ2-3; possibly TRBD1 or TRBD2 for D (5 bases each). V shed 4 bases and J shed 0 bases, with 14 bases lying between them. Germline CDR1 is MGHRA and CDR2 is YSYEKL. There are 16 residues in the CDR3. CDR3 DNA sequence: TGCGCCAGCAGCCTCCTGGGACGGTCTAGCACAGATACGCAGTATTTT. Its translation is CASSLLGRSSTDTQYF.

The chain employs TRBV4-2 and TRBJ2-7; D remains unclear. CDR1 is LGHNA, CDR2 YNFKEQ, per germline. The CDR3 covers 18 residues. V lost 0 bases, J lost 0 bases, and 18 bases lay in between. The CDR3 protein is CASSQDLGPQVSSYEQYF. Here the CDR3 DNA reads TGTGCCAGCAGCCAAGATTTAGGCCCCCAGGTATCCTCCTACGAGCAGTACTTC.

V is TRBV6-1 and J is TRBJ2-7; TRBD2 matches 8 bases. The V gene end was trimmed by 2 bases and the J gene end by 3 bases; junction bases not matched to a gene: 6. Per germline, CDR1 MNHNS and CDR2 SASEGT. The CDR3 is made up of 15 amino acids. The CDR3 region is CASSEFSGGNYEQYF. The CDR3 DNA reads as TGTGCCAGCAGTGAATTCAGCGGGGGCAACTACGAGCAGTACTTC.

This sequence joins TRBV6-5 and TRBJ2-1, with TRBD1 matching over 7 bases. CDR3 length equals 13 residues. V shed 6 bases and J 2 bases; nucleotides not matched to a gene: 1. Germline V CDR1 and CDR2: MNHEY, SVGAGI. CDR3 nucleotides: TGTGCCAGCAGACAGGGGCCCTACAATGAGCAGTTCTTC. This codes for CASRQGPYNEQFF.

The rearrangement uses TRBV27 and TRBJ1-1; D unresolved. The CDR3 has 16 residues. The germline V gene has CDR1 MNHEY and CDR2 SMNVEV (reference sequence). V dropped 5 bases and J dropped 0 bases, with 16 bases sitting between them. The CDR3 loop reads CASSPTPAGLNTEAFF. The CDR3 DNA reads TGTGCCAGCAGTCCGACCCCGGCAGGCCTGAACACTGAAGCTTTCTTT.

As DNA, the CDR3 is TGTGCCAGCAGCCCCCGCAAAGTCCGGAGAGGGTCCCACGAGCAGTACTTC. Amino acids: CASSPRKVRRGSHEQYF. The gene calls are TRBV14 and TRBJ2-7, with D perhaps TRBD2 (5 bases). This CDR3 region has 17 residues. Trimming stripped 4 bases from V and 5 bases from J, with 24 bases between. CDR1 is SGHDN, CDR2 FVKESK, per germline.

The V call is TRBV7-8, the J call TRBJ2-1; D is perhaps TRBD2 (6 bases). The CDR3 spans 15 residues. Germline values: CDR1 SGHVS, CDR2 FQNEAQ. The V end was cut by 8 bases, the J end by 0 bases, with 14 bases between. In DNA form, the CDR3 reads TGTGCCAGCGACGGCGGGAAGAGCTCCTACAATGAGCAGTTCTTC. Residues: CASDGGKSSYNEQFF.

A remark on this clone: Additional DNA sequences in this sample encode the identical CDR3. The rearrangement uses TRBV5-6 and TRBJ1-1; D is unresolved. CDR3 length: 12 residues. The germline gives CDR1 SGHDT, CDR2 YYEEEE. The V gene lost 5 bases and the J gene lost 4 bases, with 9 bases spanning the gap. The CDR3 here is CASSYGSTEAFF. In nucleotides, the CDR3 is TGTGCCAGCAGTTATGGGAGCACTGAAGCTTTCTTT. The full variable domain, rest sourced from reference TRBV5-6 and TRBJ1-1, is DAGVTQSPTHLIKTRGQQVTLRCSPKSGHDTVSWYQQALGQGPQFIFQYYEEEERQRGNFPDRFSGHQFPNYSSELNVNALLLGDSALYLCASSYGSTEAFFGQGTRLTVV.

V usage is TRBV4-2 and J usage is TRBJ2-7; TRBD1 matches at 11 bases. The CDR3 is 16 residues long. V shed 2 bases, J shed 3 bases, and the junction held 6 bases outside the gene matches. CDR1 LGHNA and CDR2 YNFKEQ come from the germline V gene. For the CDR3, the DNA is TGTGCCAGCAGCCAAAGTGCGGGACAGGGGGTCTACGAGCAGTACTTC. It yields the protein CASSQSAGQGVYEQYF.

The chain employs TRBV27 and TRBJ1-1, with 7 nucleotides matching TRBD1. V gave up 5 bases and J gave up 3 bases; unmatched junction bases: 21. This CDR3 is 19 amino acids long. Germline V gives CDR1 MNHEY, CDR2 SMNVEV (reference sequence). The CDR3 here is CASSELGRASGGTDTEAFF. CDR3 nucleotides: TGTGCCAGCAGTGAACTAGGCCGGGCGTCAGGGGGAACGGACACTGAAGCTTTCTTT.

The V call is TRBV6-1, the J call TRBJ1-3; possibly TRBD1 for D (6 bases). This CDR3 is 16 amino acids long. Germline V gene data show CDR1 as MNHNS and CDR2 as SASEGT. Deletions cut 2 bases from V and 0 bases from J, with 11 bases between. Here the CDR3 DNA reads TGTGCCAGCAGTGAAAGGACAGAGGGCTCTGGAAACACCATATATTTT. Translated: CASSERTEGSGNTIYF.

V and J are TRBV4-1 and TRBJ1-1; D remains ambiguous. Trimming pared 10 bases from V and 1 base from J, leaving 13 bases between. CDR1 is MGHRA, CDR2 YSYEKL, per germline. The CDR3 extends over 13 amino acids. The CDR3 region has the DNA TGCGCCACCTCTAGACCCGGGAACACTGAAGCTTTCTTT. This codes for CATSRPGNTEAFF.

The chain is built from TRBV9 and TRBJ1-2, with TRBD1 matching 7 bases. The junction had 11 bases not matched to a gene; V was cut back by 0 bases and J by 3 bases. The CDR3 length is 17 residues. The germline V gene has CDR1 SGDLS and CDR2 YYNGEE. The CDR3 spells CASSVVGTALGDYGYTF. In nucleotides, the CDR3 is TGTGCCAGCAGCGTAGTGGGGACAGCCTTGGGGGACTATGGCTACACCTTC.

The chain has TRBV5-1 and TRBJ2-7; unclear D gene. Trimming removed 0 bases from V and 0 bases from J, with 10 bases in between. Looked up from germline, CDR1 is SGHRS and CDR2 is YFSETQ. The CDR3 runs 15 residues. The DNA of the CDR3 is TGCGCCAGCAGCTTGGGGGTCGCGGCCTCCTACGAGCAGTACTTC. It codes for CASSLGVAASYEQYF.

The chain combines TRBV27 with TRBJ2-7; TRBD2 matches 13 bases. Per germline, CDR1 MNHEY and CDR2 SMNVEV (reference sequence). The CDR3 is 16 amino acids. The V segment lost 5 bases and the J segment 4 bases; nucleotides outside the gene matches: 8. CDR3 amino acids: CASSPRPGLAGYEQYF. The DNA for the CDR3 is TGTGCCAGCAGTCCACGGCCGGGACTAGCGGGATACGAGCAGTACTTC.

The V call is TRBV28, the J call TRBJ2-1; unclear D gene. V lost 4 bases and J 6 bases, leaving 16 bases between the germline ends. Germline values: CDR1 MDHEN, CDR2 SYDVKM. This CDR3 contains 15 residues. The CDR3 bases are TGTGCCAGCAGTTGGCCTAAGGAGTGGCGCAATGAGCAGTTCTTC. This sequence encodes CASSWPKEWRNEQFF.

This clone showed up just once. The chain employs TRBV5-1 and TRBJ2-7; D is uncertain. The CDR3 consists of 13 residues. Germline V lookup: CDR1 SGHRS, CDR2 YFSETQ. Deletions cut 2 bases from V and 3 bases from J, with 9 bases between. CDR3 nucleotide sequence: TGCGCCAGCAGCTTTAGGCCCGACTACGAGCAGTACTTC. It specifies CASSFRPDYEQYF.

The chain's CDR3 is CASSLTGQLNTEAFF. In nucleotides, the CDR3 is TGTGCCAGCAGTTTAACTGGGCAGCTGAACACTGAAGCTTTCTTT. The gene calls are TRBV28 and TRBJ1-1; the D is unclear. Trimming stripped 2 bases from V and 0 bases from J, with 10 bases between. The CDR3 extends over 15 amino acids. The germline V gene has CDR1 MDHEN and CDR2 SYDVKM.

V usage is TRBV5-6 and J usage is TRBJ1-2, with a possible D match to TRBD1 (5 bases). CDR3 length equals 15 residues. Trimming removed 0 bases at V and 6 bases at J, with 15 bases between. Germline CDR1 reads SGHDT; CDR2 reads YYEEEE. Written as DNA, the CDR3 is TGTGCCAGCAGCTTGGGGGGCAGACTGACGGATGGCTACACCTTC. It is translated as CASSLGGRLTDGYTF.

The gene calls are TRBV9 and TRBJ2-1, with 9 bases aligning to TRBD2. This CDR3 is 15 amino acids long. From germline, CDR1 is SGDLS and CDR2 YYNGEE. The trim removed 3 bases at V and 3 bases at J, leaving 4 bases unmatched. The CDR3 nucleotides read TGTGCCAGCAGCGCTAGCGGGATTGACTACAATGAGCAGTTCTTC. This sequence encodes CASSASGIDYNEQFF.

V usage is TRBV27 and J usage is TRBJ1-6, with D possibly being TRBD1 (5 bases). Germline CDR1 and CDR2: MNHEY and SMNVEV (reference sequence). This CDR3 spans 15 amino acids. Trimming pared 2 bases from V and 7 bases from J, leaving 12 bases between. In DNA form, the CDR3 reads TGTGCCAGCAGTTTAGAGGGGAACCCCAATTCACCCCTCCACTTT. Encoded protein: CASSLEGNPNSPLHF.

The gene calls are TRBV15 and TRBJ1-3, with D tentatively TRBD1 (5 bases). CDR1 is LNHNV and CDR2 is YYDKDF in the germline V gene (reference sequence). This CDR3 is 15 amino acids long. V gave up 5 bases and J gave up 0 bases, with 11 bases separating them. The CDR3 sequence: CATSPEGLSGNTIYF. The CDR3, as DNA: TGTGCCACCAGCCCCGAGGGGCTCTCTGGAAACACCATATATTTT. The full variable domain, rest sourced from reference TRBV15 and TRBJ1-3, is DAMVIQNPRYQVTQFGKPVTLSCSQTLNHNVMYWYQQKSSQAPKLLFHYYDKDFNNEADTPDNFQSRRPNTSFCFLDIRSPGLGDTAMYLCATSPEGLSGNTIYFGEGSWLTVV.